The 9 T cell receptor beta chains below were found in one sample sequenced in a study of T cell changes during pregnancy in multiple sclerosis. The assay was immunoSEQ multiplex PCR, and TCRdb's table has in-frame clones only and misses some. Among about 70,000 clones listed, approximately 94% were seen once. The sequenced sample was peripheral blood, obtained in the third trimester of pregnancy. These receptor sequences come from a female donor with multiple sclerosis, enrolled in a pregnancy study.

This chain joins TRBV27 and TRBJ2-3; 7 bases map to TRBD1. The ends lost 5 bases at V and 2 bases at J; junction bases unmatched: 4. CDR3 length: 14 residues. In germline, CDR1 is MNHEY, CDR2 SMNVEV (reference sequence). The CDR3 DNA reads TGTGCCAGCAGTCTTGGGACAGCCACAGATACGCAGTATTTT. Protein: CASSLGTATDTQYF.

V is TRBV6-5 and J is TRBJ1-1; no clear D. V was clipped by 7 bases and J by 4 bases, with 7 bases between them. Germline CDR1 reads MNHEY; CDR2 reads SVGAGI. The CDR3 runs 11 residues. The CDR3 DNA sequence: TGTGCCAGCACTAGCGGCACTGAAGCTTTCTTT. Translating it yields CASTSGTEAFF.

The chain combines TRBV7-2 with TRBJ2-3; weak D call: TRBD1 (6 bases). The germline V and J ends were trimmed by 2 bases and 2 bases, with 11 bases remaining between them. The germline CDR1 and CDR2 sequences are SGHTA and FQGNSA. CDR3 size: 15 residues. In nucleotides, the CDR3 is TGTGCCAGCAGCTTAATGGGGGCCCACACAGATACGCAGTATTTT. Encoded protein: CASSLMGAHTDTQYF.

The chain couples TRBV7-2 to TRBJ2-1; D is perhaps TRBD2 (6 bases). Germline CDR1 reads SGHTA; CDR2 reads FQGNSA. CDR3 length: 14 residues. Trimming removed 7 bases at V and 5 bases at J, with 15 bases between. CDR3 DNA: TGTGCCAGCACCAATAGGTGGACTAACAATGAGCAGTTCTTC. This sequence encodes CASTNRWTNNEQFF.

V gene TRBV6-1 combines with J gene TRBJ1-2, with D maybe TRBD1 (6 bases). V was trimmed by 7 bases and J by 4 bases, leaving 16 bases between them. Germline loops: CDR1 MNHNS, CDR2 SASEGT. The CDR3 runs 14 residues. DNA of the CDR3: TGTGCCAGCATCCTCCGACAGGCGGGCTATGGCTACACCTTC. It encodes CASILRQAGYGYTF.

The chain couples TRBV29-1 to TRBJ1-6; TRBD1 matches at 10 bases. CDR3 length equals 13 residues. V lost 6 bases and J lost 10; bases outside the gene matches: 6. The germline gives CDR1 SQVTM, CDR2 ANQGSEA. The DNA for the CDR3 is TGCAGCGTAGCGACAGGGGGCTCATCACCCCTCCACTTT. It codes for CSVATGGSSPLHF.

This clone came up once. The rearrangement uses TRBV4-3 and TRBJ1-6, with D hard to call. CDR1 and CDR2 from the germline V gene are LGHNA and YSLEER. The V end was cut by 4 bases, the J end by 6 bases, with 16 bases between. The CDR3 length is 16 residues. CDR3 residues: CASSPQLARLNSPLHF. For the CDR3, the DNA is TGCGCCAGCAGCCCGCAGTTGGCCAGGCTTAATTCACCCCTCCACTTT.

This clone has a single count. The J gene is TRBJ2-1, the V gene TRBV6-1; D perhaps matches TRBD2 (7 bases). With 6 bases removed from V and 4 bases from J, the gap between germline ends came to 10 bases. Germline V lookup: CDR1 MNHNS, CDR2 SASEGT. The CDR3 has 13 residues. CDR3 residues: CASSGGQYNEQFF. CDR3 nucleotide sequence: TGTGCCAGCAGCGGGGGGCAGTACAATGAGCAGTTCTTC.

The sample holds one count of this clone. The rearrangement uses TRBV7-2 and TRBJ1-2; D ambiguous. The ends were cut back, 0 bases at V and 0 bases at J, with 11 bases in the middle. This CDR3 region has 16 residues. Germline values: CDR1 SGHTA, CDR2 FQGNSA. CDR3 protein: CASSLAARLTNYGYTF. CDR3 in DNA: TGTGCCAGCAGCTTAGCGGCCCGATTGACTAACTATGGCTACACCTTC.